These 4 T cell receptor beta chains share one sample of origin, sequenced in a study of radiotherapy plus CTLA-4 blockade in lung cancer. This table comes from immunoSEQ multiplex PCR, and its TCRdb copy is limited to in-frame clones, with some not included. The sample lists around 63,000 clones; about 72% were seen once. The input for sequencing was peripheral blood, taken from a patient treated with radiotherapy plus ipilimumab. All receptors come from a human donor with non-small cell lung cancer whose response to radiotherapy plus ipilimumab could not be evaluated. Some clones in this sample may be carry-over from other donors' samples.

This sequence joins TRBV10-3 and TRBJ1-4; D gene ambiguous. CDR3 size: 14 residues. Germline V gene data show CDR1 as ENHRY and CDR2 as SYGVKD. V shed 0 bases and J shed 6 bases, with 8 bases lying between them. The CDR3, as DNA: TGTGCCATCAGTGAGTCCTCGGTTTATGAAAAACTGTTTTTT. Protein sequence: CAISESSVYEKLFF.

This clone was picked up a small number of times. The chain employs TRBV4-1 and TRBJ2-1, with D possibly TRBD2 on 6 matching bases. Germline CDR1 is MGHRA and CDR2 is YSYEKL. Trimming took 3 bases from V and 9 from J, leaving 15 bases between them. The CDR3 is made up of 14 amino acids. DNA of the CDR3: TGCGCCAGCAGCCAGCCCCGGGAGAGGCCTGAGCAGTTCTTC. This sequence encodes CASSQPRERPEQFF.

The J gene is TRBJ2-5, the V gene TRBV5-1, with 11 bases identical to TRBD1. There are 14 residues in the CDR3. Germline CDR1 SGHRS, CDR2 YFSETQ. Unmatched junction bases numbered 3, after V lost 4 bases and J lost 4 bases. The CDR3 sequence: CASSDGTGGETQYF. CDR3 in DNA: TGCGCCAGCAGCGATGGGACAGGGGGAGAGACCCAGTACTTC.

The chain joins TRBV5-1 to TRBJ2-7, with 8 bases identical to TRBD1. Unmatched junction bases numbered 10, after V lost 4 bases and J lost 4 bases. CDR1 is SGHRS and CDR2 is YFSETQ in the germline V gene. The CDR3 has 15 residues. This CDR3 reads CASSLDGQGIYEQYF. The CDR3 DNA sequence: TGCGCCAGCAGCCTGGACGGACAGGGAATTTACGAGCAGTACTTC.